This TCR beta chain was sequenced for a study of sequential checkpoint blockade in melanoma. CDR1 is MNHEY and CDR2 is SVGAGI in the germline V gene. The CDR3 extends over 14 amino acids. As to this clone: An end of the junction does not agree with germline; a read error may underlie this.

This sample's treatment: randomized to nivolumab then ipilimumab (arm A) or the reverse (arm B). PBMC sorting kept live CD3+CD8+ cells without CD19 or CD56. Sequencing used immunoSEQ multiplex PCR; TCRdb keeps in-frame clones, though not all of them. The sample lists around 9,700 clones, 55% to 70% occurring once. This receptor was identified in a human donor with melanoma. This specimen was CD8+ T cells sorted from blood (inferred from file names), taken from a patient given nivolumab and ipilimumab in sequence. V usage is TRBV6-5 and J usage is TRBJ2-3; D possibly corresponds to TRBD2 (5 bases). The CDR3 is CAGSYNLATDTQYF. The CDR3 DNA sequence: TGTGCCGGCAGTTACAATCTAGCCACAGATACGCAGTATTTT.